This record looks at one T cell receptor beta chain sequence and its context. The data were obtained in a study of sequential checkpoint blockade in melanoma. Study overall: After nivolumab or ipilimumab alone, about 20 patients had week-13 rebiopsies.

The assay was immunoSEQ multiplex PCR, and TCRdb's table has in-frame clones only and misses some. The table has roughly 3,100 clones, roughly a fifth seen once; the top ten hold around 8%. Germline V gene data show CDR1 as LNHNV and CDR2 as YYDKDF (reference sequence). CDR3 length: 16 residues. The junction had 11 bases not matched to a gene; V was cut back by 5 bases and J by 6 bases. Regarding treatment: randomized to nivolumab then ipilimumab (arm A) or the reverse (arm B). The chain has TRBV15 and TRBJ2-1; TRBD1 matches 9 bases. The source was tumor tissue (inferred from file names), collected from a patient given nivolumab and ipilimumab in sequence. The TCR was taken from a human donor with melanoma. The CDR3 coding sequence is TGTGCCACCAGCGTCCCCGGGACAGGGCTTGCCAATGAGCAGTTCTTC. Protein sequence: CATSVPGTGLANEQFF.